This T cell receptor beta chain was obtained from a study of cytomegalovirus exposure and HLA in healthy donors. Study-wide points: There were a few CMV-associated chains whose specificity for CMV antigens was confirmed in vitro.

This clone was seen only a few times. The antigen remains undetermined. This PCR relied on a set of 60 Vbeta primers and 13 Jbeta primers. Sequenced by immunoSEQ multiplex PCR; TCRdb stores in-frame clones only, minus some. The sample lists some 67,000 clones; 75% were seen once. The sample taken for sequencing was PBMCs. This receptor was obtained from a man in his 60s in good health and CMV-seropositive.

Here the CDR3 DNA reads TGCGCCAGCAGCCGAATACTAGCGGGAGTTACAGATACGCAGTATTTT. Protein product: CASSRILAGVTDTQYF. The gene calls are TRBV4-1 and TRBJ2-3, with TRBD2 matching over 11 bases. The J segment lost 3 bases and the V segment lost 4 bases, leaving 6 bases of the junction unmatched. The CDR3 is 16 residues long. Germline V gene lookup returns CDR1 MGHRA and CDR2 YSYEKL.